This T cell receptor beta chain was sequenced for a study of Siglec-9 on CD8 T cells in melanoma. Study-wide results and limits: In melanoma tumors, a Siglec-9-marked effector memory CD8+ subset reportedly appeared to accumulate.

V dropped 0 bases and J dropped 4 bases, with 7 bases sitting between them. This CDR3 has 14 amino acids. CDR1 is MNHEY, CDR2 SVGAGI, per germline. The repertoire was sequenced with immunoSEQ multiplex PCR; TCRdb's copy has only in-frame clones and lacks some. The sample consists of approximately 35,000 clones, about 80% of them appearing once. Remarks on this clone: Its matching antigen is unknown.

The sequencing sample was made of Siglec-9- CD8+ T cells sorted from blood. This chain uses TRBV6-5 with TRBJ1-5, with unresolved D. This TCR was sampled from a human donor in good health. Here the CDR3 reads CASSYSEGNQPQHF. CDR3 bases: TGTGCCAGCAGTTACTCGGAGGGAAATCAGCCCCAGCATTTT.